Below, 4 T cell receptor beta chains from the same sample are listed, as sequenced in a study of blood T cell repertoires in COVID-19. Profiled with immunoSEQ multiplex PCR; TCRdb holds only in-frame clones, not every one. The sample includes under 300,000 clones, over 75% seen only once; the top ten take 2.1%. Material for sequencing was peripheral blood. The receptors were sampled from a woman aged 40-49 years who had recovered from COVID-19.

This rearrangement joins TRBV29-1 to TRBJ2-1; D unclear. The CDR3 sequence is 13 residues long. Trimming took off 7 bases at V and 5 bases at J, with 15 bases between the two ends. Germline V gene data show CDR1 as SQVTM and CDR2 as ANQGSEA. Here the CDR3 reads CSAPAVFDNEQFF. DNA of the CDR3: TGCAGCGCCCCTGCAGTATTCGACAATGAGCAGTTCTTC.

V and J are TRBV4-3 and TRBJ2-1; TRBD2 matches 7 bases. Trimming at V came to 0 bases and at J to 5 bases, leaving 10 bases not matched to a gene. Looked up from germline, CDR1 is LGHNA and CDR2 is YSLEER. This CDR3 comprises 17 residues. For the CDR3, the DNA is TGCGCCAGCAGCCAAGATTCTGGGGGGGAGGATCACAATGAGCAGTTCTTC. Encoded protein: CASSQDSGGEDHNEQFF.

J is TRBJ1-2 and V is TRBV7-3; maybe TRBD1 (5 bases). V was clipped by 3 bases and J by 2 bases, with 7 bases between them. From germline, CDR1 is SGHTA and CDR2 FQGTGA. The CDR3 is 13 residues long. Written as DNA, the CDR3 is TGTGCCAGCAGCTTCGACAGCAACTATGGCTACACCTTC. Protein: CASSFDSNYGYTF.

The rearrangement links TRBV30 to TRBJ1-3; D not certain. This CDR3 is 13 amino acids long. V lost 5 bases and J lost 4, with 12 bases in between. Germline values: CDR1 GTSNPN, CDR2 SVGIG (reference sequence). CDR3 residues: CAWGSGYGNTIYF. The CDR3 DNA reads as TGTGCCTGGGGCTCCGGGTACGGAAACACCATATATTTT.